These 5 T cell receptor beta chains originate from one sample sequenced in a study of T-cell reconstitution after alpha-beta-depleted transplantation in children. Library preparation (for TCRbeta) was performed with unique molecular identifiers. Via MiXCR, TCRdb re-called the PCR reads, giving one row per CDR3 protein. This table has approximately 520,000 distinct CDR3 sequences, around 10% appearing once. The sample in question was PBMCs, mostly from graft donor cells, obtained 180 days after TCRalphabeta/CD19-depleted stem cell transplant. The receptors derive from a female patient aged 2 to 10 who had a stem cell transplant for aplastic anemia, so the T cells may come from the graft donor.

This clonotype was seen only a few times. The DNA for the CDR3 is TGTGCCAGCAGCAAGGGACAGGGTGAAGCTCAGCCCCAGCATTTT. Residues: CASSKGQGEAQPQHF. The rearrangement links TRBV12-3 or TRBV12-4 to TRBJ1-5, with TRBD1 matching over 9 bases. V dropped 6 bases and J dropped 6; count of bases not matched to a gene: 9. This CDR3 spans 15 amino acids.

This clonotype showed up many times. This CDR3 reads CASSPPRLAGLETQYF. CDR3 DNA sequence: TGTGCCAGCAGTCCTCCCCGACTAGCGGGATTGGAGACCCAGTACTTC. J is TRBJ2-5 and V is TRBV12-3 or TRBV12-4, with 11 bases that match TRBD2. The CDR3 runs to 16 residues. The V and J ends lost 5 bases and 5 bases, in that order; junction bases with no gene match: 10.

This clonotype was seen more than once but under ten times. The V call is TRBV20-1, the J call TRBJ2-5; TRBD2 is a possible D gene (6 bases). This CDR3 has 15 residues. The V gene's germline CDR1 is DFQATT and CDR2 SNEGSKA (reference sequence). V lost 2 bases to trimming and J lost 1 base, with 14 bases between them. The CDR3, as DNA: TGCAGTGCTAGAAGTGGCGGGGCGGTCCAAGAGACCCAGTACTTC. Residues: CSARSGGAVQETQYF.

This clonotype was seen at least ten times. V and J are TRBV28 and TRBJ2-7; weak D call: TRBD2 (5 bases). The CDR3 runs to 12 residues. V lost 6 bases and J 2 bases, leaving 8 bases between the germline ends. Germline CDR1 reads MDHEN; CDR2 reads SYDVKM. The CDR3 region is CASRGDTYEQYF. The DNA of the CDR3 is TGTGCCAGCAGGGGAGACACCTACGAGCAGTACTTC. Using reference TRBV28 and TRBJ2-7 for the parts outside the CDR3, the full variable domain is DVKVTQSSRYLVKRTGEKVFLECVQDMDHENMFWYRQDPGLGLRLIYFSYDVKMKEKGDIPEGYSVSREKKERFSLILESASTNQTSMYLCASRGDTYEQYFGPGTRLTVT.

This clonotype came up a few times. The V gene is TRBV10-3, the J gene TRBJ2-1, with 10 positions matching TRBD1. The CDR3 covers 17 residues. The ends lost 5 bases at V and 1 base at J; junction bases unmatched: 8. The germline V gene has CDR1 ENHRY and CDR2 SYGVKD. The CDR3 sequence is CAISPGTGAPSYNEQFF. The CDR3, as DNA: TGTGCCATCAGTCCCGGGACAGGGGCGCCTTCCTACAATGAGCAGTTCTTC.